This T cell receptor (beta chain) is from a study of tumor T cells in aggressive B-cell lymphoma. Sequencing used immunoSEQ multiplex PCR; TCRdb keeps in-frame clones, though not all of them. The table shows more than 7,000 clones, with approximately 81% occurring only once. V lost 4 bases to trimming and J lost 6 bases; unmatched junction nucleotides: 12. CDR3 length: 18 residues. Germline lookup yields CDR1 MGHRA and CDR2 YSYEKL. This TCR came from an adult with diffuse large B cell lymphoma. The sequenced material came from tumor tissue. J is TRBJ2-2 and V is TRBV4-1; 12 nucleotides match TRBD2. CDR3 coding DNA: TGCGCCAGCAGCCCCGTCGTTTCTAGCGGGGGGGCGTCCGGGGAGCTGTTTTTT. Amino acids: CASSPVVSSGGASGELFF.